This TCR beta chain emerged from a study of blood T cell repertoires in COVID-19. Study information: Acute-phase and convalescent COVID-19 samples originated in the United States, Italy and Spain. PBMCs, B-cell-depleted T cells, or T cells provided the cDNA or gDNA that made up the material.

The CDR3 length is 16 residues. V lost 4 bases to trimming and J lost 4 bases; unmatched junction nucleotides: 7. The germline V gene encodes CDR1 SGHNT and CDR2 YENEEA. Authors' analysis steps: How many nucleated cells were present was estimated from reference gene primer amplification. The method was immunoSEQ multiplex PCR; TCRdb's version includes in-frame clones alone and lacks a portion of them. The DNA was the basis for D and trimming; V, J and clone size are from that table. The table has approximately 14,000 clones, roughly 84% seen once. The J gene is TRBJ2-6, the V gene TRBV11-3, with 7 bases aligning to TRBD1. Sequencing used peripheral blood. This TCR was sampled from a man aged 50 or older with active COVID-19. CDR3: CASSSYTGVGANVLTF. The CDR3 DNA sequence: TGTGCCAGCAGCTCATATACAGGGGTCGGGGCCAACGTCCTGACTTTC.